One and the same sample provided the 19 T cell receptor beta chains below, sequenced in a study of T cell changes during pregnancy in multiple sclerosis. Data came from immunoSEQ multiplex PCR; TCRdb stores just in-frame clones and leaves some out. Among roughly 100,000 clones, about 91% were seen once, and the ten largest hold 0.8% to 1%. Sequencing was performed on peripheral blood, taken after pregnancy. The receptors originated from a female donor with multiple sclerosis, enrolled in a pregnancy study.

The chain combines TRBV7-8 with TRBJ2-5, with 11 bases fitting TRBD2. V trimming: 5 bases; J trimming: 4 bases; junction bases outside the gene matches: 12. The germline gives CDR1 SGHVS, CDR2 FQNEAQ. The CDR3 runs to 17 residues. CDR3 sequence: CASSALLVAGGRETQYF. In DNA form, the CDR3 reads TGTGCCAGCAGCGCCCTACTAGTAGCGGGGGGGCGAGAGACCCAGTACTTC.

This chain joins TRBV10-3 and TRBJ1-1, with D perhaps matching TRBD1 (5 bases). V shed 7 bases and J shed 0 bases, with 12 bases lying between them. The CDR3 runs to 14 residues. CDR1 and CDR2 from the germline V gene are ENHRY and SYGVKD. This CDR3 reads CAITAGIMNTEAFF. CDR3 sequence (DNA): TGTGCCATCACGGCAGGGATCATGAACACTGAAGCTTTCTTT.

J is TRBJ2-5 and V is TRBV6-5; perhaps TRBD1 as D (7 bases). The ends were cut back, 6 bases at V and 2 bases at J, with 16 bases in the middle. CDR1 is MNHEY, CDR2 SVGAGI, per germline. CDR3 length: 15 amino acids. CDR3 nucleotides: TGTGCCAGCAGCCTCAGGCGGGGACAGCAAGAGACCCAGTACTTC. It is translated as CASSLRRGQQETQYF.

CDR3 region: CASSLTGTGAAGEQFF. The CDR3 DNA reads as TGTGCCAGCAGCTTAACAGGGACAGGGGCGGCCGGTGAGCAGTTCTTC. V gene TRBV7-3 combines with J gene TRBJ2-1, with TRBD1 identical over 10 bases. Germline-derived CDR1 and CDR2 are SGHTA and FQGTGA. This CDR3 has 16 amino acids. V gave up 0 bases and J gave up 9 bases; unmatched junction bases: 8.

This sequence joins TRBV7-9 and TRBJ1-1; D call uncertain. The germline V gene encodes CDR1 SEHNR and CDR2 FQNEAQ (reference sequence). The V end lost 5 bases, the J end lost 3 bases, and 13 bases lay between the germline ends. This CDR3 has 14 residues. Here the CDR3 reads CASSLRMSDTEAFF. As DNA, the CDR3 is TGTGCCAGCAGCCTGAGGATGTCTGACACTGAAGCTTTCTTT.

This clone was found once. This chain connects TRBV10-1 to TRBJ2-7; possibly TRBD2 for D (6 bases). This CDR3 region has 14 residues. V was pared by 4 bases and J by 2 bases, with 12 bases between. Germline-derived CDR1 and CDR2 are WNHNN and SYGVQD (reference sequence). The CDR3 loop reads CASSAWDSPYEQYF. CDR3 DNA: TGCGCCAGCAGTGCCTGGGACTCCCCCTACGAGCAGTACTTC.

The gene calls are TRBV2 and TRBJ2-5; 8 bases align to TRBD1. V shed 8 bases and J 4 bases; nucleotides not matched to a gene: 15. The CDR3 contains 16 residues. CDR1 and CDR2 from the germline V gene are SNHLY and FYNNEI. The CDR3 loop reads CASRKDRAFGAETQYF. CDR3 nucleotides: TGTGCCAGCCGCAAGGACAGGGCATTTGGCGCAGAGACCCAGTACTTC.

The J gene is TRBJ2-1, the V gene TRBV11-3; tentative D call: TRBD1 (6 bases). V lost 4 bases, J lost 6 bases, and 16 bases lay in between. CDR1 and CDR2 (germline): SGHNT, YENEEA. CDR3 length equals 15 residues. CDR3 bases: TGTGCCAGCAGCTCCAGGGGAAGAAGGCTCAATGAGCAGTTCTTC. Its translation is CASSSRGRRLNEQFF.

V is TRBV28 and J is TRBJ1-1, with unresolved D. Germline loops: CDR1 MDHEN, CDR2 SYDVKM. Trimming took 4 bases from V and 5 from J, leaving 20 bases between them. The CDR3 loop spans 16 amino acids. The CDR3 nucleotides are TGTGCCAGCAGTTATCTTTGGTTGAGTGGTAAGACTGAAGCTTTCTTT. Translating gives CASSYLWLSGKTEAFF.

The rearrangement uses TRBV10-3 and TRBJ2-7; D ambiguous. The CDR3 runs 12 residues. The V gene lost 0 bases and the J gene lost 3 bases, with 3 bases spanning the gap. Per the germline V gene, CDR1 is ENHRY and CDR2 is SYGVKD. For the CDR3, the DNA is TGTGCCATCAGTGAGTCGCGCTACGAGCAGTACTTC. Residues: CAISESRYEQYF.

The rearrangement uses TRBV5-1 and TRBJ2-2; TRBD1 matches at 9 bases. Germline V gives CDR1 SGHRS, CDR2 YFSETQ. The CDR3 has 16 residues. After removal of 6 bases from V and 4 bases from J, the junction contained 10 bases not matched to a gene. CDR3 DNA sequence: TGCGCCAGCACCCCGATGGGACAGGGAGGCACCGGGGAGCTGTTTTTT. This encodes CASTPMGQGGTGELFF.

Of note for this clone: The junction differs from germline at one of its ends, possibly a read error. The chain is built from TRBV7-2 and TRBJ1-2; TRBD1 is a possible D gene (5 bases). This CDR3 spans 14 amino acids. The germline CDR1 and CDR2 sequences are SGHTA and FQGNSA. CDR3 region: CASSLATESLGYTF. The CDR3 DNA sequence: TGTGCCAGCAGCCTAGCGACAGAGTCCCTTGGCTACACCTTC.

Comments on this clone: A junction end diverges from the germline sequence, so it may reflect a read error. The chain links TRBV7-9 to TRBJ2-5; D perhaps matches TRBD2 (5 bases). CDR1 and CDR2 (germline): SEHNR, FQNEAQ (reference sequence). The CDR3 length is 10 residues. The CDR3 loop reads CASGSGIRDF. CDR3 coding DNA: TGTGCCAGCGGGTCGGGGATCCGGGACTTC.

This CDR3 reads CASSFPGQARNTEAFF. CDR3 bases: TGCGCCAGCAGCTTCCCTGGACAGGCCAGGAACACTGAAGCTTTCTTT. The chain carries TRBV5-1 and TRBJ1-1; 7 bases line up with TRBD1. The CDR3 is 16 residues long. V lost 2 bases, J lost 1 base, and 8 bases stayed unmatched. Germline V gives CDR1 SGHRS, CDR2 YFSETQ.

The chain employs TRBV5-5 and TRBJ1-2, with D hard to call. CDR1 is SGHKS and CDR2 is YYEKEE in the germline V gene (reference sequence). Trimming cost V 0 bases and J 3 bases, with 15 bases left between them. The CDR3 loop spans 16 amino acids. CDR3 in DNA: TGTGCCAGCAGCTTGGAATGGTCCGCGACTGACTATGGCTACACCTTC. It yields the protein CASSLEWSATDYGYTF.

The rearrangement uses TRBV2 and TRBJ2-7; unclear D gene. Germline values: CDR1 SNHLY, CDR2 FYNNEI. The CDR3 runs 14 residues. V dropped 6 bases and J dropped 6 bases, with 18 bases sitting between them. The CDR3 loop reads CASSRRGKSAEQYF. The DNA for the CDR3 is TGTGCCAGCAGCCGCCGCGGAAAGAGCGCCGAGCAGTACTTC.

The table lists this clone with a count of one. The chain joins TRBV7-6 to TRBJ2-3; D perhaps matches TRBD2 (6 bases). The CDR3 extends over 16 amino acids. Germline V CDR1 and CDR2: SGHVS, FNYEAQ. The ends were cut back, 1 base at V and 2 bases at J, with 13 bases in the middle. CDR3 in amino acids: CASSLVWRGITDTQYF. The CDR3 region has the DNA TGTGCCAGCAGCTTAGTCTGGCGGGGTATCACAGATACGCAGTATTTT. The full variable domain, rest sourced from reference TRBV7-6 and TRBJ2-3, is GAGVSQSPRYKVTKRGQDVALRCDPISGHVSLYWYRQALGQGPEFLTYFNYEAQQDKSGLPNDRFSAERPEGSISTLTIQRTEQRDSAMYRCASSLVWRGITDTQYFGPGTRLTVL.

The CDR3 DNA reads TGTGCTAGTCTTTACCCGGCAGGGGGCATTTCAGATACGCAGTATTTT. Protein: CASLYPAGGISDTQYF. The V gene is TRBV12-5, the J gene TRBJ2-3; 8 bases match TRBD1. V dropped 8 bases and J dropped 4; count of bases not matched to a gene: 14. Germline V gene data show CDR1 as LGHNT and CDR2 as FRNRAP. CDR3 length: 16 residues.

The V gene is TRBV7-8, the J gene TRBJ1-4; 7 positions agree with TRBD1. V was pared by 2 bases and J by 4 bases, with 4 bases of the junction left unmatched. Per germline, CDR1 SGHVS and CDR2 FQNEAQ. This CDR3 region has 15 residues. CDR3 amino acids: CASSLSGQLNEKLFF. DNA for the CDR3: TGTGCCAGCAGCTTATCGGGACAGCTTAATGAAAAACTGTTTTTT.